This T cell receptor beta chain was captured in a study of blood T cell repertoires in COVID-19. Study-level background: Samples came from the United States, Italy and Spain, spanning acute and convalescent COVID-19. The cDNA or gDNA used as material had been derived from T cells, B-cell-depleted T cells, or PBMCs.

Per the original data handling: Reference gene primer amplification in the assay estimated nucleated cell counts. Sequencing was performed with immunoSEQ multiplex PCR; in TCRdb, only in-frame clones are kept and a portion is missing. V, J and clone size are those of that table, while D and trimming were read from the DNA. The data show roughly 17,000 clones, 78% seen once. CDR1 and CDR2 (germline): LNHDA, SQIVND (reference sequence). V gave up 9 bases and J gave up 7 bases; unmatched junction bases: 19. The CDR3 is 18 residues long. This rearrangement joins TRBV19 to TRBJ2-1; 12 nucleotides line up with TRBD1. The sequencing input was peripheral blood. The TCR originated in a man between 60 and 75 years old with active or convalescent COVID-19. CDR3 region: CASRPGQGARTRRNEQFF. In DNA, the CDR3 is TGTGCCAGCCGGCCGGGACAGGGGGCCCGCACCCGTAGGAATGAGCAGTTCTTC.